This T cell receptor beta chain was recorded in a study of blood T cell repertoires in COVID-19. About the research overall: Acute-phase and convalescent COVID-19 samples originated in the United States, Italy and Spain. Sources were T cells, B-cell-depleted T cells, or PBMCs; the material itself was cDNA or gDNA.

In the source study's methods: Quantification of nucleated cells was approximated via reference gene primer amplification. Assay used: immunoSEQ multiplex PCR; TCRdb lists only in-frame clones, some missing. Clone size and the V and J calls come from that table; the DNA yielded D and trimming. In the table there are 99,000 or so clones, about 86% of which are singletons. The CDR3 covers 16 residues. In germline, CDR1 is SGHRS, CDR2 YFSETQ. V was pared by 0 bases and J by 5 bases, with 6 bases of the junction left unmatched. The sequencing sample was made of peripheral blood. This clonotype was sampled from a woman aged 55-75 years in a cohort sampled during active or convalescent COVID-19. J is TRBJ2-3 and V is TRBV5-1, with 10 bases lining up with TRBD1. CDR3 in DNA: TGCGCCAGCAGCTTGGATTCGGGACAGGGGAGAGATACGCAGTATTTT. Amino acids: CASSLDSGQGRDTQYF.